This T cell receptor (beta chain) stems from a study of metastatic and nonmetastatic thyroid tumors. Across the study: For malignant and benign thyroid patients, tumor or nodule tissue and blood were the sources whose repertoires were compared. Whole-study results and caveats: Across blood and tumor, TCR beta diversity in malignant thyroid tumors was reportedly significantly higher than in benign nodules.

V was clipped by 6 bases and J by 4 bases; unmatched bases: 11. This CDR3 is built from 15 residues. Germline V gene sequence: CDR1 SQVTM, CDR2 ANQGSEA. Thyroid surgery was performed in patients who had received no treatment beforehand. Study processing details: A distant-metastasis classifier for papillary thyroid cancer was built using CDR3 differences across clinicopathological groups. TCRdb re-called clones via MiXCR from the PCR reads. The authors' filters were not applied to this entry. The sample shows under 100,000 clones, 8.6% of them seen only once. Notes on this clone: Its matching antigen is unknown.

The TCR was taken from a female donor with papillary thyroid cancer or a benign thyroid nodule (not recorded which). Some clones in this sample may be carry-over from other donors' samples. The sequenced material came from blood. This chain links TRBV29-1 with TRBJ2-3; 9 nucleotides line up with TRBD1. The CDR3 nucleotides read TGCAGCGTAACACCCGGGACAGGGCTCGCAGATACGCAGTATTTT. Protein: CSVTPGTGLADTQYF.